The rows below give T cell receptor beta chains drawn from one sample of a study of beta chain features in type 1 diabetes. Assay used: immunoSEQ multiplex PCR; TCRdb lists only in-frame clones, some missing. Of about 620,000 clones in the sample, 15% to 19% were seen once. What was sequenced was naive CD4+ T cells from blood. The receptors here all came from a man aged 18 to 35 in good health. Both conserved end residues are part of each CDR3. The size of a clone is reported for some rows only, either as once, few or many, or as a class for expanded clones.

CDR3: CASSLGTGLGGTEAFF
V: TRBV27
J: TRBJ1-1
size: few

CDR3: CASSRQDYGYTF
V: TRBV7-2
J: TRBJ1-2
size: few

CDR3: CASPEFSGANVLTF
V: TRBV7-2
J: TRBJ2-6
size: few

CDR3: CASSLYRGDNEQFF
V: TRBV5-4
J: TRBJ2-1
size: NA

CDR3: CASSPPGTGYEQFF
V: TRBV18
J: TRBJ2-1
size: few

CDR3: CASSAFGGYGYTF
V: TRBV6-4
J: TRBJ1-2
size: NA

CDR3: CASSQPDRGFGYTF
V: TRBV4-2
J: TRBJ1-2
size: NA

CDR3: CASSRRGGDSYEQYF
V: TRBV4-1
J: TRBJ2-7
size: NA

CDR3: CASSPPSGVYNEQFF
V: TRBV28
J: TRBJ2-1
size: few

CDR3: CASSLARGRGTEAFF
V: TRBV7-6
J: TRBJ1-1
size: NA

CDR3: CASSPRDGFPNTQYF
V: TRBV27
J: TRBJ2-3
size: few

CDR3: CAISAGQGGFDEQFF
V: TRBV10-3
J: TRBJ2-1
size: many

CDR3: CASSQDRAAAPGYTF
V: TRBV4-3
J: TRBJ1-2
size: NA

CDR3: CASKGNGQRIYNEQFF
V: TRBV28
J: TRBJ2-1
size: few

CDR3: CASSVGFGTGPMNTEAFF
V: TRBV9
J: TRBJ1-1
size: few

CDR3: CASGRELFVGGGTEAFF
V: TRBV28
J: TRBJ1-1
size: NA

CDR3: CASGGQGRFQGTEAFF
V: TRBV5-5
J: TRBJ1-1
size: few

CDR3: CASSQGGLESNQPQHF
V: TRBV4-3
J: TRBJ1-5
size: few